A selection of T cell receptor beta chains follows, all from one sample in a study of technical replicates of blood from several donors. Produced via immunoSEQ multiplex PCR; TCRdb's table is partial and in-frame only. This sample carries some 49,000 clones, approximately 90% of them seen once, and the ten largest clones take about 3.8%. Specimen: PBMCs. These TCRs come from a human donor in good health. Some clones in this sample may be carry-over from other donors' samples. The CDR3 runs from the conserved cysteine through the conserved F or W. Fields, in order: V gene, J gene, clone size, D gene, CDR3 DNA, CDR3 protein. D genes are given only for firm matches. Clone sizes are given selectively: once, few, many, or a class where the clone is expanded.

>TRBV7-3|TRBJ2-5|NA|TRBD2
TGTGCCAGCAGCTGGGGGGGTGCGGGAGAGACCCAGTACTTC
CASSWGGAGETQYF
>TRBV5-1|TRBJ2-1|NA|TRBD1
TGCGCCAGCAGTATGGACAGGAACTCCTACAATGAGCAGTTCTTC
CASSMDRNSYNEQFF
>TRBV4-2|TRBJ1-1|once|NA
TGTGCCAGCAGCCAAGGGGGTCTAGGGACGACCCCTGGGAGGGGTGAAGCTTTCTTT
CASSQGGLGTTPGRGEAFF
>TRBV6-5|TRBJ2-5|NA|NA
TGTGCCAGCAGTTCGATACGGCCAGGGTCTGTTACCCAGTACTTC
CASSSIRPGSVTQYF
>TRBV11-3|TRBJ1-1|NA|NA
TGTGCCAGCAGCTTAACAGGGCAGAACACTGAAGCTTTCTTT
CASSLTGQNTEAFF
>TRBV6-6|TRBJ2-2|once|NA
TGTGCCAGCAGTTACTTACAGGGAACCGGGGAGCTGTTTTTT
CASSYLQGTGELFF
>TRBV6-1|TRBJ2-5|NA|TRBD2
TGTGCCAGCAGTGAAGCAAAAAGACTAGCGGGGGGGGGAGAGACCCAGTACTTC
CASSEAKRLAGGGETQYF
>TRBV9|TRBJ2-7|NA|NA
TGTGCCAGCGCCGTCTCCGGGGACTACGAGCAGTACTTC
CASAVSGDYEQYF
>TRBV18|TRBJ1-1|NA|NA
TGTGCCAGCTCACCAATCGAGTTGAACACTGAAGCTTTCTTT
CASSPIELNTEAFF
>TRBV5-1|TRBJ2-3|NA|TRBD2
TGCGCCAGCAGCTCCCAGCGGGGGACAGATACGCAGTATTTT
CASSSQRGTDTQYF
>TRBV7-9|TRBJ2-7|NA|TRBD1
TGTGCCAGCAGCTCCGGGACAGTCGACTACGAGCAGTACTTC
CASSSGTVDYEQYF
>TRBV9|TRBJ2-7|few|NA
TGTGCCAGCAGCCCCCGGGTCGCCGAGGACGAGCAGTACTTC
CASSPRVAEDEQYF
>TRBV11-2|TRBJ1-3|NA|NA
TGTGCCAGCAGCTCACTAGGAAACACCATATATTTT
CASSSLGNTIYF
>TRBV7-6|TRBJ2-5|few|TRBD2
TGTGCCAGCAGCCAAAATAGCGGGGGGACCCAAGAGACCCAGTACTTC
CASSQNSGGTQETQYF
>TRBV9|TRBJ2-7|NA|TRBD2
TGTGCCAGCAGCAGACTAGCGACTACCTACGAGCAGTACTTC
CASSRLATTYEQYF
>TRBV4-3|TRBJ2-1|NA|TRBD1
TGCGCCAGCAGCCAATATAGACAGGGGGCGTCGGATCGATTAGGTGAGCAGTTCTTC
CASSQYRQGASDRLGEQFF
>TRBV5-4|TRBJ2-7|NA|TRBD1
TGTGCCAGCAGCACTCCGGGACAGGGCCCCCTCGAGCAGTACTTC
CASSTPGQGPLEQYF
>TRBV7-2|TRBJ2-7|once|NA
TGTGCCAGCGGTACCCACGTAGGGGGCGAGCAGTACTTC
CASGTHVGGEQYF
>TRBV5-6|TRBJ1-2|NA|NA
TGTGCCAGCAGCTTGCAAAGACTGTATGGCTACACCTTC
CASSLQRLYGYTF
>TRBV4-2|TRBJ1-1|NA|TRBD1
TGTGCCAGCAGCTTAGACAGGGGCGCTGAAGCTTTCTTT
CASSLDRGAEAFF
>TRBV7-8|TRBJ2-1|NA|NA
TGTGCCAGCAGCCCCTACCCCTTCGAACTGCACTCCTACAATGAGCAGTTCTTC
CASSPYPFELHSYNEQFF
>TRBV2|TRBJ1-5|NA|NA
TGTGCCAGCAGTGCGACAGGCGGCAATCAGCCCCAGCATTTT
CASSATGGNQPQHF
>TRBV5-1|TRBJ2-3|NA|NA
TGCGCCAGCACAAGACAGAAACAGACAGATACGCAGTATTTT
CASTRQKQTDTQYF
>TRBV11-2|TRBJ2-7|NA|TRBD2
TGTGCCAGCAGCTTAGCTAGCGGGAGCTACGAGCAGTACTTC
CASSLASGSYEQYF
>TRBV15|TRBJ1-6|once|NA
TGTGCCACCACCTCGGGCAGGGCGATTAATTCACCCCTCCACTTT
CATTSGRAINSPLHF
>TRBV5-1|TRBJ2-7|NA|NA
TGCGCCAGCAGCCCGTGGTCAGGAGGGGTGAGGGAGCAGTACTTC
CASSPWSGGVREQYF
>TRBV21-1|TRBJ1-1|once|NA
TGTGCCAGCAGCAACTTAGCACCAGGACAGTCTACACCTGAAGCTTTCTTT
CASSNLAPGQSTPEAFF